This T cell receptor (beta chain) was sequenced in a study of T cell responses to AZD1222 COVID-19 vaccine (TCRdb year 2021). For the study in its entirety: A total of approximately 250 trial participants underwent TCR sequencing, of whom approximately 200 had received two doses of AZD1222 and around 25 had received two doses of the MenACWY control vaccine. Trial participants were enrolled by age into subgroups of 18-55, 56-69 and 70-plus years, and about 150, 27 and 61 TCR-sequenced participants, respectively, were included in these subgroups. The paper as a whole reports these results and caveats: Epitopes outside the regions mutated in the B.1.351 and B.1.1.7 variants were reportedly recognized by nearly half of the unique spike-specific TCRs. A significant rise in spike-specific TCR breadth and depth was observed after two AZD1222 doses relative to day 0 and relative to MenACWY recipients. Most participants were white British and females outnumbered males, and the authors suggested that clonal diversity may have been underestimated. Because no day 14 peak-response samples were available, repertoires were characterized only after the peak T cell response. Only five to seven AZD1222 recipients were SARS-CoV-2 seropositive at baseline, limiting conclusions about previously exposed vaccinees. The 56-69-year group was small, and its depth increase did not reach significance, likely because of low power. The whole spike protein was spanned by vaccine-associated CD4 TCRs, and dominant responses were seen in regions 160-218 and 743-854.

The CDR3 regions of human TCRbeta chains were analyzed by immunosequencing. As for how the authors treated the data: Repertoire TCRs were matched against a reference library of SARS-CoV-2-specific TCRs generated with the MIRA antigen-specificity platform. Breadth was defined as the fraction of unique TCRs that were SARS-CoV-2-associated, and depth was defined as the fraction of total T cells that were SARS-CoV-2-associated. Each spike-specific TCR was assigned to its reactive spike region and to a CD4 or CD8 class using the MIRA data. Log10-transformed breadth and depth values were compared by one-way ANOVA with Sidak's multiple comparisons tests. The immuneACCESS repertoire file appears here via TCRdb, limited to in-frame rearrangements. These files lack a portion of the clones; in checked studies, under half of the deficit traces to unresolved V genes, and the cause of the others is not known. V and J calls and clone size are those listed in that table; D and trimming were worked out from the DNA. This sample lists 130,000 to 150,000 clones; around 84% were detected once. The ten biggest clones cover about 5% of the sample.

A word on this clone: Its antigen target is currently unknown. Base quality data are lacking; no much larger clone is found one base away.

The V and J ends are trimmed by 4 bases and 8 bases, leaving 16 bases between them. The CDR3 spans 14 residues, from the cysteine through the phenylalanine. Just CDR3 DNA is preserved here, 42 bases in frame from base 1. CDR1 and CDR2 (SGDLS, YYNGEE) derive from the germline V gene. The time point tag for this specimen amounts to: about 28 days (+/-7) after the second vaccine dose. AZD1222 recipients whose second dose came at about 4 weeks and those whose second dose came at about 12 weeks were combined into one group, since spike-specific TCR depth and breadth did not differ between the two schedules. Vaccinee samples were obtained from the UK trials COV001 and COV002, which included a single-blind randomized controlled phase 2/3 trial of AZD1222 (ChAdOx1 nCoV-19) in healthy adults. For TCRbeta chain sequencing, PBMC samples were collected from trial participants at day 0 and at day 28 after the second dose.

This sample comprised peripheral blood, obtained 28 days after the second AZD1222 dose. The chain is assembled from TRBV9 and TRBJ2-1, with an unclear D gene assignment. This clonotype originated in an adult who received the AZD1222 COVID-19 vaccine. The DNA sequence reads TGTGCCAGCAGCACTTCGGGTAGCCGGGATGAGCAGTTCTTC. This yields the protein CASSTSGSRDEQFF.